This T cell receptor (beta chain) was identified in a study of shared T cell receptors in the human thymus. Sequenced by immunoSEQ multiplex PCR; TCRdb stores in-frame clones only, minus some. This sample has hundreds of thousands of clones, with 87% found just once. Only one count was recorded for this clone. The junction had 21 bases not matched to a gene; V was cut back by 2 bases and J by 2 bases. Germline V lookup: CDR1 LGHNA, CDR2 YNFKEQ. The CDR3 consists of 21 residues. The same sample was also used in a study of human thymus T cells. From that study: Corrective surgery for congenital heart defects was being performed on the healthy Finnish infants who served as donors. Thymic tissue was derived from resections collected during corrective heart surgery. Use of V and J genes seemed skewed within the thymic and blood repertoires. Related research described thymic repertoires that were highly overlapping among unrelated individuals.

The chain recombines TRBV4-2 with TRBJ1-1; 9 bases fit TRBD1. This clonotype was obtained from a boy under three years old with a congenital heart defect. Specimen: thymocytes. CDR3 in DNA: TGTGCCAGCAGCCAACCGAAAGCCACTACACAGGACAGGGGAGCCAACACTGAAGCTTTCTTT. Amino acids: CASSQPKATTQDRGANTEAFF.